Each of the 27 T cell receptor beta chains below was sequenced from the same sample in a study of T-cell memory formation after mild COVID-19. TCRdb re-analysed the 5' RACE reads in MiXCR, keeping a single row per CDR3 protein. The sample lists hundreds of thousands of distinct CDR3 sequences, about a fifth occurring once. Material: PBMCs or a T cell subset sorted from them (not recorded which). The receptors derive from an adult woman who had mild COVID-19 (a few samples of this study predate the infection). Cell type and time point are not known.

This clonotype has only a few counts. This chain connects TRBV7-8 to TRBJ1-1, with a possible D match to TRBD1 (5 bases). The CDR3 totals 13 residues. Trimming removed 3 bases at V and 6 bases at J, with 11 bases between. Germline V lookup: CDR1 SGHVS, CDR2 FQNEAQ. The DNA for the CDR3 is TGTGCCAGCAGCTTCTACCTAGGGGCTGAAGCTTTCTTT. This translates into CASSFYLGAEAFF.

This clonotype was observed at least ten times. J is TRBJ1-2 and V is TRBV18, with D possibly TRBD1 on 6 matching bases. The length of the CDR3 is 11 residues. Trimming took 5 bases from V and 14 from J, leaving 15 bases between them. The germline V gene encodes CDR1 KGHSH and CDR2 LQKENI. This chain's CDR3 is CASSSGQTGTF. The CDR3 bases are TGTGCCAGCTCATCAGGACAGACGGGTACCTTC.

This clonotype was seen just once. V is TRBV19 and J is TRBJ2-7; tentatively, D is TRBD2 (6 bases). V lost 1 base and J 4 bases, leaving 17 bases between the germline ends. CDR1 and CDR2 from the germline V gene are LNHDA and SQIVND (reference sequence). CDR3 length: 16 residues. CDR3 residues: CASSIGPPGVSYEQYF. The CDR3, as DNA: TGTGCCAGTAGTATAGGTCCCCCGGGAGTTTCTTACGAGCAGTACTTC.

This clonotype occurred many times. The chain is built from TRBV6-6 and TRBJ1-6; 10 bases agree with TRBD1. J lost 7 bases, V lost 6 bases, and 18 bases had no gene match. The CDR3 loop spans 19 amino acids. Germline V gene lookup returns CDR1 MNHNY and CDR2 SVGAGI (reference sequence). The CDR3 nucleotides are TGTGCCAGCAGGAATACGAGACAGGGGGCTCGGGCTGGGAATTCACCCCTCCACTTT. Residues: CASRNTRQGARAGNSPLHF.

This clonotype was seen a handful of times. The genes are TRBV7-9 and TRBJ1-2; a weak D match, TRBD1 (6 bases). The CDR3 loop spans 15 amino acids. Germline V lookup: CDR1 SEHNR, CDR2 FQNEAQ (reference sequence). Trimming removed 5 bases from V and 4 bases from J, with 17 bases in between. The DNA for the CDR3 is TGTGCCAGCAGCAACCGGACCCAGGGGCCCTATGGCTACACCTTC. This encodes CASSNRTQGPYGYTF.

This chain connects TRBV11-1 to TRBJ2-7; the D is unclear. The CDR3 consists of 12 residues. The V gene's germline CDR1 is SGHAT and CDR2 FQDESV (reference sequence). Between the trimmed V and J ends, which lost 5 bases and 6 bases, there was a span of 11 bases. CDR3 in DNA: TGTGCCAGCAGCCCCTGGGGATTCGAGCAGTACTTC. This translates into CASSPWGFEQYF.

This clonotype turned up a few times. The V gene is TRBV10-3, the J gene TRBJ1-2; 9 bases align to TRBD1. Germline values: CDR1 ENHRY, CDR2 SYGVKD. The CDR3 totals 13 residues. J lost 3 bases, V lost 6 bases, and 2 bases had no gene match. This CDR3 reads CAISTGGDYGYTF. The CDR3 nucleotides are TGTGCCATCAGCACAGGGGGCGACTATGGCTACACCTTC.

The chain couples TRBV13 to TRBJ2-5; no reliable D call. From germline, CDR1 is PRHDT and CDR2 FYEKMQ (reference sequence). There are 14 residues in the CDR3. Trimming shortened V by 4 bases and J by 2 bases, and 11 bases separated the two germline ends. The CDR3 DNA sequence: TGTGCCAGCAGCTGGGCACTTCTGCAAGAGACCCAGTACTTC. Its protein is CASSWALLQETQYF.

This sequence joins TRBV4-2 and TRBJ2-5, with TRBD1 matching over 8 bases. CDR1 is LGHNA, CDR2 YNFKEQ, per germline. The CDR3 consists of 14 residues. V trimming: 2 bases; J trimming: 4 bases; junction bases outside the gene matches: 3. The CDR3 DNA sequence: TGTGCCAGCAGCCAAAGACAGGGGCCAGAGACCCAGTACTTC. This encodes CASSQRQGPETQYF.

V and J are TRBV20-1 and TRBJ1-5; no firm D call. Trimming took off 6 bases at V and 2 bases at J, with 11 bases between the two ends. The CDR3 totals 13 residues. The germline CDR1 and CDR2 sequences are DFQATT and SNEGSKA (reference sequence). The CDR3 is CSATDVGNQPQHF. The CDR3 nucleotides are TGCAGTGCCACGGACGTAGGCAATCAGCCCCAGCATTTT.

In this sample, this clonotype turned up a few times. The chain has TRBV9 and TRBJ2-2; D possibly matches TRBD1 or TRBD2 (6 bases each). CDR3 length: 16 residues. The V end was cut by 1 base, the J end by 4 bases, with 14 bases between. CDR1 is SGDLS and CDR2 is YYNGEE in the germline V gene. This chain's CDR3 is CASSVSIQGGTGELFF. The CDR3 nucleotides are TGTGCCAGCAGCGTATCCATACAGGGAGGCACCGGGGAGCTGTTTTTT. The full variable domain, in which reference TRBV9 and TRBJ2-2 provide the parts outside the CDR3, is DSGVTQTPKHLITATGQRVTLRCSPRSGDLSVYWYQQSLDQGLQFLIQYYNGEERAKGNILERFSAQQFPDLHSELNLSSLELGDSALYFCASSVSIQGGTGELFFGEGSRLTVL.

This clonotype has just a few counts. V gene TRBV29-1 combines with J gene TRBJ2-7, with D unclear. CDR3 length: 12 residues. Germline CDR1 reads SQVTM; CDR2 reads ANQGSEA. Trimming stripped 1 base from V and 4 bases from J, with 8 bases between. The CDR3 coding sequence is TGCAGCGTTGAAGTGGGGAATTACGAGCAGTACTTC. The encoded protein is CSVEVGNYEQYF.

The chain has TRBV4-2 and TRBJ2-1; D may be TRBD1 (5 bases). Germline V CDR1 and CDR2: LGHNA, YNFKEQ. The CDR3 is 17 residues long. V lost 3 bases to trimming and J lost 0 bases, with 15 bases between them. In DNA, the CDR3 is TGTGCCAGCAGCCAGGGCAGGACACTCAACTCCTACAATGAGCAGTTCTTC. Amino acid sequence: CASSQGRTLNSYNEQFF.

This clonotype was seen more than once but under ten times. The rearrangement links TRBV14 to TRBJ1-2; 8 nucleotides align to TRBD1. Unmatched junction bases numbered 11, after V lost 1 base and J lost 4 bases. CDR1 and CDR2 (germline): SGHDN, FVKESK. The CDR3 has 17 amino acids. The CDR3 DNA sequence: TGTGCCAGCAGCCAAGCCGGGACAGGAATTCGGCGCTATGGCTACACCTTC. This codes for CASSQAGTGIRRYGYTF.

The genes are TRBV3-1 and TRBJ1-1, with D perhaps TRBD1 (5 bases). V was clipped by 0 bases and J by 1 base, with 12 bases between them. Per germline, CDR1 LGHDT and CDR2 YNNKEL (reference sequence). CDR3 length: 16 amino acids. In DNA form, the CDR3 reads TGTGCCAGCAGCCAAGATCGGGGCAGCCAGAACACTGAAGCTTTCTTT. Translated: CASSQDRGSQNTEAFF.

The V and J genes are TRBV6-5 and TRBJ2-5, with D tentatively TRBD1 or TRBD2 (5 bases each). Germline V gives CDR1 MNHEY, CDR2 SVGAGI. Trimming left V 6 bases short and J 0 bases short, with 17 bases between. The CDR3 contains 16 residues. CDR3 protein: CASRWASEGNQETQYF. CDR3 bases: TGTGCCAGCAGATGGGCGTCTGAGGGGAACCAAGAGACCCAGTACTTC.

This sequence joins TRBV20-1 and TRBJ2-7; 15 nucleotides line up with TRBD2. CDR3 length: 15 amino acids. Germline loops: CDR1 DFQATT, CDR2 SNEGSKA (reference sequence). V shed 4 bases, J shed 3 bases, and the junction held 4 bases outside the gene matches. CDR3: CSAKGLAGGGYEQYF. CDR3 DNA: TGCAGTGCTAAGGGACTAGCGGGAGGAGGCTACGAGCAGTACTTC.

The chain combines TRBV25-1 with TRBJ1-2; D is uncertain. The V end lost 4 bases, the J end lost 8 bases, and 11 bases lay between the germline ends. The CDR3 runs to 12 residues. Germline V gene lookup returns CDR1 MGHDK and CDR2 SYGVNS. The CDR3 DNA reads TGTGCCAGCAGTGTGACATGCCCCGGCTACACCTTC. It encodes CASSVTCPGYTF.

The chain joins TRBV6-5 to TRBJ2-1, with a weak D call TRBD2 (5 bases). The germline CDR1 and CDR2 sequences are MNHEY and SVGAGI. CDR3 size: 16 residues. With 4 bases removed from V and 0 bases from J, the gap between germline ends came to 13 bases. Here the CDR3 DNA reads TGTGCCAGCAGTTTTTGGGGAGTCAGCTCCTACAATGAGCAGTTCTTC. It specifies CASSFWGVSSYNEQFF.

CDR3 protein: CASSLAGGGGTEAFF. The DNA of the CDR3 is TGTGCCAGCAGCTTAGCGGGGGGAGGAGGGACTGAAGCTTTCTTT. The chain carries TRBV7-2 and TRBJ1-1; tentative D call: TRBD1 (5 bases). Germline loops: CDR1 SGHTA, CDR2 FQGNSA. The ends were cut back, 0 bases at V and 5 bases at J, with 13 bases in the middle. The CDR3 spans 15 residues.

This chain links TRBV30 with TRBJ2-5; weak D call: TRBD2 (6 bases). Germline values: CDR1 GTSNPN, CDR2 SVGIG (reference sequence). This CDR3 comprises 13 residues. With 7 bases removed from V and 5 bases from J, the gap between germline ends came to 17 bases. Written as DNA, the CDR3 is TGTGCCTTGCTCCGGATGGAGGGGGAGACCCAGTACTTC. This gives the protein CALLRMEGETQYF.

A few counts support this clonotype. The chain carries TRBV20-1 and TRBJ2-3; D is uncertain. The V end was cut by 2 bases, the J end by 5 bases, with 5 bases between. The CDR3 extends over 11 amino acids. Per the germline V gene, CDR1 is DFQATT and CDR2 is SNEGSKA (reference sequence). The chain's CDR3 is CSARFGDTQYF. DNA for the CDR3: TGCAGTGCTAGATTCGGAGATACGCAGTATTTT.

This clonotype has more than one count but fewer than ten. V and J are TRBV12-3 or TRBV12-4 and TRBJ2-3; 8 nucleotides align to TRBD2. The CDR3 covers 15 residues. With 2 bases clipped from V and 6 bases from J, the junction kept 7 bases outside the gene matches. CDR3 nucleotides: TGTGCCAGCAGTTTATCCGGGACTAGATACGATACGCAGTATTTT. Its protein is CASSLSGTRYDTQYF.

This clonotype was counted a few times. The chain recombines TRBV7-9 with TRBJ1-1; D might be TRBD1 (5 bases). Trimming shortened V by 5 bases and J by 0 bases, and 13 bases separated the two germline ends. The CDR3 is made up of 15 amino acids. In germline, CDR1 is SEHNR, CDR2 FQNEAQ (reference sequence). This CDR3 reads CASSPPGLMNTEAFF. The CDR3 DNA is TGTGCCAGCAGCCCACCGGGACTCATGAACACTGAAGCTTTCTTT. Variable domain in full (rest from reference TRBV7-9 and TRBJ1-1): DTGVSQNPRHKITKRGQNVTFRCDPISEHNRLYWYRQTLGQGPEFLTYFQNEAQLEKSRLLSDRFSAERPKGSFSTLEIQRTEQGDSAMYLCASSPPGLMNTEAFFGQGTRLTVV.

The V and J genes are TRBV13 and TRBJ1-1; the D gene is possibly TRBD1 (6 bases). There are 15 residues in the CDR3. With 2 bases removed from V and 1 base from J, the gap between germline ends came to 11 bases. Germline assignment: CDR1 PRHDT and CDR2 FYEKMQ (reference sequence). The CDR3 nucleotides read TGTGCCAGCAGCTTATCTCGCAGGGGGAACACTGAAGCTTTCTTT. Translated: CASSLSRRGNTEAFF.

The chain is built from TRBV2 and TRBJ2-3, with D perhaps matching TRBD1 or TRBD2 (5 bases each). The ends were cut back, 4 bases at V and 5 bases at J, with 16 bases in the middle. The CDR3 is made up of 15 amino acids. In germline, CDR1 is SNHLY, CDR2 FYNNEI. The CDR3 spells CASSGTGTTGDTQYF. CDR3 DNA sequence: TGTGCCAGCAGTGGAACCGGGACCACGGGAGATACGCAGTATTTT. Combining the CDR3 with reference TRBV2 and TRBJ2-3 gives the whole variable domain EPEVTQTPSHQVTQMGQEVILRCVPISNHLYFYWYRQILGQKVEFLVSFYNNEISEKSEIFDDQFSVERPDGSNFTLKIRSTKLEDSAMYFCASSGTGTTGDTQYFGPGTRLTVL.

This chain links TRBV25-1 with TRBJ1-4; D gene ambiguous. Trimming removed 7 bases from V and 10 bases from J, with 16 bases in between. The CDR3 spans 13 residues. Germline V gene data show CDR1 as MGHDK and CDR2 as SYGVNS. DNA of the CDR3: TGTGCCAGCATAGATCGGGCCCTTGGAAAACTGTTTTTT. It codes for CASIDRALGKLFF.